What follows describes a single T cell receptor beta chain. What it binds is not known. The data originate from a study of T cell responses to AZD1222 COVID-19 vaccine. Study observations and caveats: White British donors predominated, females outnumbered males, and clonal diversity was possibly underestimated. Rises in breadth and depth of Spike-specific TCRs came after two AZD1222 doses.

The CDR3 spans 15 residues. Germline CDR1 LNHDA, CDR2 SQIVND (reference sequence). V lost 3 bases and J lost 4, with 15 bases in between. The table came from immunoSEQ multiplex PCR; TCRdb's copy has only in-frame clones and leaves some out. The table has roughly 70,000 clones, about four fifths seen once. V is TRBV19 and J is TRBJ1-2; a weak D match, TRBD1 (6 bases). This TCR was recovered from an adult in good health. Source: peripheral blood, taken on day 0 of MenACWY control vaccination. The CDR3 region is CASSISGAQGYGYTF. The CDR3 region has the DNA TGTGCCAGTAGTATTTCGGGGGCGCAGGGCTATGGCTACACCTTC.